This T cell receptor (beta chain) was observed in a study of blood T cells in healthy people across ages. Background on the study: In model experiments, template switching was able to capture about one barcoded beta molecule for every two T cells that were present. Study-level findings and limits: A roughly linear fall in TCR beta diversity per million T cells was seen with increasing age.

In regard to this clonotype: What it binds is unknown.

Trimming stripped 0 bases from V and 8 bases from J, with 13 bases between. Germline CDR1 reads MNHEY; CDR2 reads SMNVEV (reference sequence). The CDR3 consists of 15 residues. Through a sample-barcoded 5' primer and a J-beta primer mix, a second PCR was run for about 6 to 11 cycles. Every molecule of cDNA carried a tag from a template-switch adaptor with 12 random nucleotides. Every sample gave at least 3 million paired-end reads containing CDR3. TCRdb reanalysed the 5' RACE reads using MiXCR and keeps one entry per CDR3 protein. Found here are roughly 700,000 distinct CDR3 sequences, about 52% of them singletons; the top ten hold 30% to 35%.

The source is a woman between 55 and 75 years old in good health. V usage is TRBV27 and J usage is TRBJ1-4; D uncertain. Sequenced sample: blood. CDR3 residues: CASSLSPVKAEKLFF. The CDR3 coding sequence is TGTGCCAGCAGTTTATCACCAGTCAAAGCCGAAAAACTGTTTTTT.